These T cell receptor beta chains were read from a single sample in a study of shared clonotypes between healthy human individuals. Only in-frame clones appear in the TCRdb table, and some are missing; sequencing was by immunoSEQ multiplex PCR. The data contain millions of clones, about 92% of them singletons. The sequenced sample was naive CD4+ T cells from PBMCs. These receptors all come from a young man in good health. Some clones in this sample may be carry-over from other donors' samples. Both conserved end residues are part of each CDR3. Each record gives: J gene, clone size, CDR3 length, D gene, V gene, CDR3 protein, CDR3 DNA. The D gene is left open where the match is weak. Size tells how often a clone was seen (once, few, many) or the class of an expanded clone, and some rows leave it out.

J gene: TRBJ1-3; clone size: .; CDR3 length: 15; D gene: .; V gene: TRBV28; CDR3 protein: CASSAGTDSGNTIYF; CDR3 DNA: TGTGCCAGCAGTGCCGGGACGGACTCTGGAAACACCATATATTTT
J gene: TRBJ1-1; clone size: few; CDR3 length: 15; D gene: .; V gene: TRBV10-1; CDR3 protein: CASSGRTDLNTEAFF; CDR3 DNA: TGCGCCAGCAGTGGGAGGACAGATTTGAACACTGAAGCTTTCTTT
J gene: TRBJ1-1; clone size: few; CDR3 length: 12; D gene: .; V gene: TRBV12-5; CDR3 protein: CASGLANTEAFF; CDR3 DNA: TGTGCTAGTGGTTTGGCGAACACTGAAGCTTTCTTT
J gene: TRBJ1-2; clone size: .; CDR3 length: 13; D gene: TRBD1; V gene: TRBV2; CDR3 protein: CASSRARGGGYTF; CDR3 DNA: TGTGCCAGCAGTCGGGCCAGGGGGGGAGGCTACACCTTC
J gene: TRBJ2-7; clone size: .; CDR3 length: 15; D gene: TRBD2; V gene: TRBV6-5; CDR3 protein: CASSYGGAGGSEQYF; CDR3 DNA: TGTGCCAGCAGTTACGGGGGAGCGGGAGGGTCCGAGCAGTACTTC
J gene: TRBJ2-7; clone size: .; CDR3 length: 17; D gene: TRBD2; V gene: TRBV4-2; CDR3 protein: CASSQTFWGGPNYEQYF; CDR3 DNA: TGTGCCAGCAGCCAAACGTTCTGGGGAGGGCCTAACTACGAGCAGTACTTC
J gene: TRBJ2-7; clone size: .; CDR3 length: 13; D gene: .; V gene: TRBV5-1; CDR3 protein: CASSLVEQREQYF; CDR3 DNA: TGCGCCAGCAGCTTGGTAGAACAGAGGGAGCAGTACTTC
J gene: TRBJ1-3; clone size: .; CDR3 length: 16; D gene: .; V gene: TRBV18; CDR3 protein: CASSPDIRPSGNTIYF; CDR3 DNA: TGTGCCAGCTCACCAGACATAAGACCCTCTGGAAACACCATATATTTT
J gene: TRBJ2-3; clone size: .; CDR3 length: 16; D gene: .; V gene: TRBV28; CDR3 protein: CASSFSIRASTDTQYF; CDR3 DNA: TGTGCCAGCAGTTTTTCTATCAGAGCTAGCACAGATACGCAGTATTTT
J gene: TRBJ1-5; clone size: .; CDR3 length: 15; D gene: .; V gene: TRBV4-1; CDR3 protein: CASSQGPEGYQPQHF; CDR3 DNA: TGCGCCAGCAGCCAAGGGCCAGAGGGGTATCAGCCCCAGCATTTT
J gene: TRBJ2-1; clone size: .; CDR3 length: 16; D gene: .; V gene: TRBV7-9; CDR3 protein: CASSSLLGITYNEQFF; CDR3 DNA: TGTGCCAGCAGCTCCCTGCTTGGGATAACCTACAATGAGCAGTTCTTC
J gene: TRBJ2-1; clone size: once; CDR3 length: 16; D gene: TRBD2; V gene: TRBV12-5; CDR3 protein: CASGLRTSGRRNEQFF; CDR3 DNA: TGTGCTAGTGGTCTCCGGACTAGCGGGCGCCGCAATGAGCAGTTCTTC
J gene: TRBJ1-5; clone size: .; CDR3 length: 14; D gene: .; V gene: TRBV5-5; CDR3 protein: CASSQTSSPLPQHF; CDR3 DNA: TGTGCCAGCAGCCAAACCTCTAGTCCCTTGCCCCAGCATTTT
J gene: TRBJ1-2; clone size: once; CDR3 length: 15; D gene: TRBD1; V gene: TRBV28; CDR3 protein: CASSSGQGAVYGYTF; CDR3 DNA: TGTGCCAGCAGCTCTGGACAGGGGGCGGTCTATGGCTACACCTTC
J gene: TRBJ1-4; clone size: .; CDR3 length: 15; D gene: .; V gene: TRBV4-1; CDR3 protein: CASSQVWGANEKLFF; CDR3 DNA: TGCGCCAGCAGCCAAGTCTGGGGGGCTAATGAAAAACTGTTTTTT
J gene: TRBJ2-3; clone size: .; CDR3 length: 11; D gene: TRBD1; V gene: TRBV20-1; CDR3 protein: CSSGGTDTQYF; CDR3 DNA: TGCAGCTCAGGGGGAACAGATACGCAGTATTTT
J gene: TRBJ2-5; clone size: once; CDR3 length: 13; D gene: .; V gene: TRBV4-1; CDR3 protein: CASSQPSGETQYF; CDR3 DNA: TGCGCCAGCAGCCAACCCAGTGGGGAGACCCAGTACTTC
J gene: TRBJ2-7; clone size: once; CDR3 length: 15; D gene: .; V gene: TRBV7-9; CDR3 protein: CASSPRRTQGYEQYF; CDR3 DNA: TGTGCCAGCAGCCCCCGACGCACTCAAGGTTACGAGCAGTACTTC
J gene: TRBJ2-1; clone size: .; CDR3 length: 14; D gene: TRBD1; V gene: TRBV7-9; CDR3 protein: CASSPDRVTNEQFF; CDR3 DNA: TGTGCCAGCAGCCCTGACAGGGTTACCAATGAGCAGTTCTTC
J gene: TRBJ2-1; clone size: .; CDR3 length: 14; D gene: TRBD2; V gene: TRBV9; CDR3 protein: CASSLSGSYNEQFF; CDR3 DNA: TGTGCCAGCAGCCTTAGCGGGAGCTACAATGAGCAGTTCTTC
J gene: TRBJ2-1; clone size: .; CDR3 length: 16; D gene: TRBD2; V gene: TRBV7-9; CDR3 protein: CASSPIGSGMSNEQFF; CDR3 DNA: TGTGCCAGCAGCCCCATAGGGAGCGGGATGAGCAATGAGCAGTTCTTC
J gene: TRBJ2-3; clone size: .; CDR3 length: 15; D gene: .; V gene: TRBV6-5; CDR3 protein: CASRTRRTSTDTQYF; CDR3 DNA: TGTGCCAGCAGGACCCGGAGGACTAGCACAGATACGCAGTATTTT
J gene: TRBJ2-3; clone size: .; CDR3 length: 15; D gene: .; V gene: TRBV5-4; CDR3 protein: CASSQMGGNSDTQYF; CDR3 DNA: TGTGCCAGCAGCCAGATGGGGGGAAATTCAGATACGCAGTATTTT
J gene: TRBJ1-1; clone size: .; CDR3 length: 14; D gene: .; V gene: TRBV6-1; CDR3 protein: CASSEDPRFSEAFF; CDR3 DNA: TGTGCCAGCAGTGAAGATCCCCGGTTCTCTGAAGCTTTCTTT
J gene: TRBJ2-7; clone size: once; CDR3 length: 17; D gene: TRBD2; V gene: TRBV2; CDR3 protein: CASSEGTSGYYSYEQYF; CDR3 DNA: TGTGCCAGCAGTGAAGGGACTAGCGGGTACTACTCCTACGAGCAGTACTTC
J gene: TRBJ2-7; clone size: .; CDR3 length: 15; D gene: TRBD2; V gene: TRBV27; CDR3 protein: CASRTSGSSPPEQYF; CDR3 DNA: TGTGCCAGCAGGACTAGCGGGAGTTCCCCACCCGAGCAGTACTTC
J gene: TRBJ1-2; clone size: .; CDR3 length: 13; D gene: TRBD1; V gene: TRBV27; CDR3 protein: CASSLEGGGGYTF; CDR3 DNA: TGTGCCAGCAGTTTAGAAGGGGGCGGTGGCTACACCTTC
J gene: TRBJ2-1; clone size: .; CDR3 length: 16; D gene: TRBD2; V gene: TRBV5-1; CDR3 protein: CASSLDGLAVYNEQFF; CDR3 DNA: TGCGCCAGCAGCTTGGATGGACTAGCGGTATACAATGAGCAGTTCTTC
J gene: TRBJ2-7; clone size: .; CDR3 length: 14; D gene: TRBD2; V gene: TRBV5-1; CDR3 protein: CASSSGTHSYEQYF; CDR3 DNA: TGCGCCAGCAGTAGCGGGACCCACTCCTACGAGCAGTACTTC
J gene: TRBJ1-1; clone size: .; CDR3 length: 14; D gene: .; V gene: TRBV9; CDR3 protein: CASSVSGSGAEAFF; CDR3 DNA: TGTGCCAGCAGCGTATCAGGGTCGGGAGCTGAAGCTTTCTTT
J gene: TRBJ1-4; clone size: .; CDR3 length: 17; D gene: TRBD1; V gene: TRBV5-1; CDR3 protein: CASSPFPNRGPNEKLFF; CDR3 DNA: TGCGCCAGCAGCCCGTTTCCTAACAGGGGGCCTAATGAAAAACTGTTTTTT
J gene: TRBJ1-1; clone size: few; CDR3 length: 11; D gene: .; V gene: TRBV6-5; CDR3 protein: CASSRAGEAFF; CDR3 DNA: TGTGCCAGCAGCCGAGCCGGGGAAGCTTTCTTT
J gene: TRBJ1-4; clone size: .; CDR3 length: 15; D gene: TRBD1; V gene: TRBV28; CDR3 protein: CASSSGQATNEKLFF; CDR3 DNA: TGTGCCAGCAGTTCCGGACAGGCAACTAATGAAAAACTGTTTTTT
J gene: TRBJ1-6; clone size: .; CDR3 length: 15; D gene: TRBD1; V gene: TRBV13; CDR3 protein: CASSLGTGYNSPLHF; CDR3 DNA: TGTGCCAGCAGCTTAGGGACAGGGTATAATTCACCCCTCCACTTT
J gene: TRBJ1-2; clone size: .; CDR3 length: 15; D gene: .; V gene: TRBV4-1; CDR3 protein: CASSQDLKYHYGYTF; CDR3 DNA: TGCGCCAGCAGCCAAGATTTGAAGTATCACTATGGCTACACCTTC
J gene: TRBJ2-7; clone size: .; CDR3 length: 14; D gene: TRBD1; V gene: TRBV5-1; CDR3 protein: CASSLVTGQDEQYF; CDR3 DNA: TGCGCCAGCAGCTTGGTGACAGGGCAGGACGAGCAGTACTTC
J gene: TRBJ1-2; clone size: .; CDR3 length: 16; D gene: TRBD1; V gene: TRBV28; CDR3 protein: CASIDSRTGGVYGYTF; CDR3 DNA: TGTGCCAGCATCGACTCTAGGACAGGGGGCGTCTATGGCTACACCTTC
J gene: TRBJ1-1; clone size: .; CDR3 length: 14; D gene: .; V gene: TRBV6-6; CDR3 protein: CASKTDGTNTEAFF; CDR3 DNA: TGTGCCAGCAAAACAGACGGAACGAACACTGAAGCTTTCTTT
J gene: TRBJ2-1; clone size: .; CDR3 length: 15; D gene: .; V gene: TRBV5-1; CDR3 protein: CASSPLRQANNEQFF; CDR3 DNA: TGCGCCAGCAGCCCCCTCCGACAGGCAAACAATGAGCAGTTCTTC
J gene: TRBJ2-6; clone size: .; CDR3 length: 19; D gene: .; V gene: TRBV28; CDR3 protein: CASSTWFGTSPSGANVLTF; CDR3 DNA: TGTGCCAGCAGCACATGGTTCGGGACAAGCCCTTCTGGGGCCAACGTCCTGACTTTC
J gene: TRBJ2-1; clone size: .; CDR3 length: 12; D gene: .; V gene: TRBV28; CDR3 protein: CASSLVGFEQFF; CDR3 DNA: TGTGCCAGCAGTTTAGTTGGATTTGAGCAGTTCTTC
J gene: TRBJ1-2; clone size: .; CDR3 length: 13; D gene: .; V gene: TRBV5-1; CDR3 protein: CASSYQQGDGYTF; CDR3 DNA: TGCGCCAGCAGCTATCAACAAGGAGATGGCTACACCTTC
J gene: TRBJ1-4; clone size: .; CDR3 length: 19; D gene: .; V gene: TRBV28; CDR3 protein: CASSSIGERGSSPNEKLFF; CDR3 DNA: TGTGCCAGCAGTAGTATTGGTGAAAGGGGGAGTTCCCCTAATGAAAAACTGTTTTTT
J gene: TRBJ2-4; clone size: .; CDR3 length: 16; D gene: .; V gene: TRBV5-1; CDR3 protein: CASSLPPKKAVNIQYF; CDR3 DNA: TGCGCCAGCAGCTTGCCACCGAAGAAAGCAGTAAACATTCAGTACTTC
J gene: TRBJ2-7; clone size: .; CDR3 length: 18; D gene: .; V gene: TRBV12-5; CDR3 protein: CASGAKHRDAPATYEQYF; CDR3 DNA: TGTGCTAGTGGCGCCAAACACCGGGACGCCCCCGCCACCTACGAGCAGTACTTC
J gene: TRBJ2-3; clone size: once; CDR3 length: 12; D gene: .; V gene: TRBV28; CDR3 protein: CASRSSTDTQYF; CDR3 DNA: TGTGCCAGCAGATCTAGCACAGATACGCAGTATTTT